The clone carrying this TCR beta chain was seen ten or more times. Germline V lookup: CDR1 SGDLS, CDR2 YYNGEE. The CDR3 sequence is 14 residues long. V dropped 0 bases and J dropped 5 bases, with 10 bases sitting between them. TCRdb re-analysed the RACE reads in MiXCR, keeping a single row per CDR3 protein. The sample has approximately 400,000 distinct CDR3 sequences, 4.8% seen once. This entry is derived from a study of human T cells and chemical hapten exposure. Time point indicated: patch test 1, 2 weeks after DPC sensitization. Noted treatment: therapeutic diphenylcyclopropenone sensitization with weekly scalp DPC.

The TCR originated in a woman aged 45-65 years with alopecia areata. Some clones in this sample may be carry-over from other donors' samples. This specimen was whole blood, taken in connection with sensitization to the hapten diphenylcyclopropenone (DPC). The chain couples TRBV9 to TRBJ2-3; D call uncertain. CDR3 sequence (DNA): TGTGCCAGCAGCGTAGGCTACACACAAGATACGCAGTATTTT. This sequence encodes CASSVGYTQDTQYF.